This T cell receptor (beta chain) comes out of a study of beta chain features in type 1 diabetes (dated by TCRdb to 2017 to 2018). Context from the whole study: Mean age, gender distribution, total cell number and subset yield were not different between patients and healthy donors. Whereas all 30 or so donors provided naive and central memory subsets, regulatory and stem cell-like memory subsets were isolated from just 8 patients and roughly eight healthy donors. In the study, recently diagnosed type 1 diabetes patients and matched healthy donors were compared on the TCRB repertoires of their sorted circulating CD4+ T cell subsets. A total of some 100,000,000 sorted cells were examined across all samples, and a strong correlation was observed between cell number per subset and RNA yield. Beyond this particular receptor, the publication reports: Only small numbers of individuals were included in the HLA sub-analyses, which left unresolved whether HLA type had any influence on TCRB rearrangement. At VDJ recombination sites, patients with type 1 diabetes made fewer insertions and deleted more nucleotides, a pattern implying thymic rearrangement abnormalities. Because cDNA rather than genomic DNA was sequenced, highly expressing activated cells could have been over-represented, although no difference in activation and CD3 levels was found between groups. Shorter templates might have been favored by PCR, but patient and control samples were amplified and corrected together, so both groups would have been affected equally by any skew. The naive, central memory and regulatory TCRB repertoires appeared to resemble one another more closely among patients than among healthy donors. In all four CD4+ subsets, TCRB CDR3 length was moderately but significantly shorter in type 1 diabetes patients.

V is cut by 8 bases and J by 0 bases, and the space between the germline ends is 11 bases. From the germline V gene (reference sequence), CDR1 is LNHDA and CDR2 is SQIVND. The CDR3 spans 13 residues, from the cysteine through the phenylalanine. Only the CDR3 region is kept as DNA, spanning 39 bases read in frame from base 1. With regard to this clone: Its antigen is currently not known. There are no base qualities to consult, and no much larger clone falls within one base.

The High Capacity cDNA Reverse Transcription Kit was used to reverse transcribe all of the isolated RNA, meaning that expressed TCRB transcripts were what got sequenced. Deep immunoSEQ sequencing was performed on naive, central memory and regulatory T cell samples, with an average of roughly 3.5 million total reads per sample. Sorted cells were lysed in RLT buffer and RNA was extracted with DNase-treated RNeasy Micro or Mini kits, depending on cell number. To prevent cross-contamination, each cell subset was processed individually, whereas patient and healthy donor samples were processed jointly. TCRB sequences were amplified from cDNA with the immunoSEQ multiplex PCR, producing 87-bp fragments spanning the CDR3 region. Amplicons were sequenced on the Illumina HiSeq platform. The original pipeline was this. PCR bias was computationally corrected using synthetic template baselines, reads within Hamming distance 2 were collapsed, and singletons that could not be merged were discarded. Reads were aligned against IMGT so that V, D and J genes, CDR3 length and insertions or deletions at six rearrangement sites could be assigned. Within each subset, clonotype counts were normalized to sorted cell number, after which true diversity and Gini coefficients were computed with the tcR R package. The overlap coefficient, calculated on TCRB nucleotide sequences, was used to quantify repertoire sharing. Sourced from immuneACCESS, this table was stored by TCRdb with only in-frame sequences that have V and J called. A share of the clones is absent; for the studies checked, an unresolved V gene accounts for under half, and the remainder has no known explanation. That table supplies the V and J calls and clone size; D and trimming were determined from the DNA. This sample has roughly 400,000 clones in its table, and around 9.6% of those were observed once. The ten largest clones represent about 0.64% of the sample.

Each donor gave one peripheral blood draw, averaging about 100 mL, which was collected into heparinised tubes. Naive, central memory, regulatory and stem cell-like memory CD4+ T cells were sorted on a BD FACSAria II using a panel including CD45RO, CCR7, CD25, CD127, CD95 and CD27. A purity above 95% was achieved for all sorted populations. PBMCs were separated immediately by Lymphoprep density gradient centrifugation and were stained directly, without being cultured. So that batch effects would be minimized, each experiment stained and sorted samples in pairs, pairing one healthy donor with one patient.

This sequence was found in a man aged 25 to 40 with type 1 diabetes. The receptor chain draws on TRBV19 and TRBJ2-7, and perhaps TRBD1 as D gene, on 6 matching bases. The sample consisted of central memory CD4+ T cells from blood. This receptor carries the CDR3 CASSLDSSYEQYF. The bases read TGTGCCAGTTCCTTGGACAGCTCCTACGAGCAGTACTTC.